This TCR beta chain derives from a study of T cell changes during pregnancy in multiple sclerosis. TCRdb's copy holds only in-frame clones and misses some; the assay was immunoSEQ multiplex PCR. The sample includes about 40,000 clones, 75% to 95% of them seen just once. This clone was detected only once. Per the germline V gene, CDR1 is ENHRY and CDR2 is SYGVKD. Unmatched junction bases numbered 6, after V lost 9 bases and J lost 6 bases. The CDR3 covers 13 residues. This specimen was CD8+ T cells from peripheral blood mononuclear cells, taken before pregnancy. The rearrangement joins TRBV10-3 to TRBJ1-5; 9 bases line up with TRBD1. The sequence came from a female donor with multiple sclerosis, enrolled in a pregnancy study. The CDR3 sequence: CAIPGQGSQPQHF. The CDR3 nucleotides read TGTGCCATTCCGGGACAGGGAAGTCAGCCCCAGCATTTT.